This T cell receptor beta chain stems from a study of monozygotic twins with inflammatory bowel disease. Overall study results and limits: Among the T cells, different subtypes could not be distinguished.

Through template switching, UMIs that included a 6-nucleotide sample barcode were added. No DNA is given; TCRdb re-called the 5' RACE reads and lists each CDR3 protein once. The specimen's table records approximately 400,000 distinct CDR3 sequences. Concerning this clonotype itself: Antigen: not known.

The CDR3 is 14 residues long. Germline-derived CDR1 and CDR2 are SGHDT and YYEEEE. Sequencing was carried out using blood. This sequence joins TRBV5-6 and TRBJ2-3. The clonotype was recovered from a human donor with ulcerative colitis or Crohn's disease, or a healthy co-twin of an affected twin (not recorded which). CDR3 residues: CASSLKRVTDTQYF.